The 20 T cell receptor beta chains presented below share a single source sample, sequenced in a study of cytomegalovirus exposure and HLA in healthy donors. Primers included in the PCR were 60 Vbeta and 13 Jbeta primers. Assay: immunoSEQ multiplex PCR; the TCRdb copy retains only in-frame clones and omits some. The table has 100,000 to 150,000 clones, around 85% seen once. Sequenced material: PBMCs. The receptors derive from a man aged 25 to 45 in good health and CMV-seronegative.

V usage is TRBV6-5 and J usage is TRBJ2-7, with 7 nucleotides matching TRBD1. CDR3 size: 15 residues. From germline, CDR1 is MNHEY and CDR2 SVGAGI. The J segment lost 3 bases and the V segment lost 4 bases, leaving 9 bases of the junction unmatched. CDR3 region: CASSWRQGPIYEQYF. The CDR3 DNA sequence: TGTGCCAGCAGTTGGAGACAGGGACCAATCTACGAGCAGTACTTC.

This chain connects TRBV5-1 to TRBJ1-6, with D uncertain. Germline CDR1 and CDR2: SGHRS and YFSETQ. Trimming shortened V by 4 bases and J by 5 bases, and 16 bases separated the two germline ends. This CDR3 has 16 residues. This chain's CDR3 is CASSANSLTDNSPLHF. The CDR3 DNA reads as TGCGCCAGCAGCGCGAACAGTCTTACAGATAATTCACCCCTCCACTTT.

The V call is TRBV10-3, the J call TRBJ1-6; no clear D. Trimming cost V 2 bases and J 13 bases, with 15 bases left between them. CDR1 is ENHRY and CDR2 is SYGVKD in the germline V gene. CDR3 length equals 14 residues. Here the CDR3 DNA reads TGTGCCATCAGTGAGAGACGGGCGGGCTTGCCCCTCCACTTT. This gives the protein CAISERRAGLPLHF.

This clone came up a few times. In nucleotides, the CDR3 is TGTGCCAGCAGCTTACAGACTAGCGGATCCTACGAGCAGTACTTC. This codes for CASSLQTSGSYEQYF. This chain connects TRBV7-2 to TRBJ2-7; 9 positions match TRBD2. The ends lost 2 bases at V and 1 base at J; junction bases unmatched: 3. Germline-derived CDR1 and CDR2 are SGHTA and FQGNSA. The CDR3 sequence is 15 residues long.

This clone appeared a few times. This chain uses TRBV5-6 with TRBJ2-5; TRBD2 agrees at 8 bases. From germline, CDR1 is SGHDT and CDR2 YYEEEE. V lost 3 bases to trimming and J lost 4 bases; unmatched junction nucleotides: 5. The CDR3 totals 14 residues. CDR3 nucleotide sequence: TGTGCCAGCAGCTCGGGACTAGTGGGAGAGACCCAGTACTTC. This translates into CASSSGLVGETQYF.

The J gene is TRBJ1-4, the V gene TRBV4-3; a possible D gene is TRBD1 (5 bases). There are 15 residues in the CDR3. V was shortened by 4 bases and J by 5 bases, with 14 bases between the two germline ends. CDR1 and CDR2 (germline): LGHNA, YSLEER. For the CDR3, the DNA is TGCGCCAGCAGCCCGTTTCAGGGACTCAATGAAAAACTGTTTTTT. Residues: CASSPFQGLNEKLFF.

This chain joins TRBV6-5 and TRBJ1-2, with TRBD1 identical over 10 bases. The CDR3 covers 13 residues. Germline values: CDR1 MNHEY, CDR2 SVGAGI. V lost 6 bases, J lost 7 bases, and 5 bases stayed unmatched. The CDR3 loop is CASRETGGTGYTF. CDR3 coding DNA: TGTGCCAGCAGGGAGACAGGGGGCACTGGCTACACCTTC.

The V and J genes are TRBV4-1 and TRBJ2-5; 10 nucleotides align to TRBD2. V gave up 1 base and J gave up 5 bases; unmatched junction bases: 4. Per germline, CDR1 MGHRA and CDR2 YSYEKL. This CDR3 contains 15 residues. CDR3 DNA: TGCGCCAGCAGCCAAGTAACTAGCGGGGCGGAGACCCAGTACTTC. Protein: CASSQVTSGAETQYF.

The chain combines TRBV11-2 with TRBJ2-5; possible D gene TRBD1, 6 bases. Germline CDR1 SGHAT, CDR2 FQNNGV. This CDR3 contains 14 residues. Between the trimmed V and J ends, which lost 6 bases and 2 bases, there was a span of 13 bases. The CDR3 DNA sequence: TGTGCCAGCAGTTTAAATGGACAGCAAGAGACCCAGTACTTC. This sequence encodes CASSLNGQQETQYF.

This chain connects TRBV5-6 to TRBJ2-3; 10 bases fit TRBD1. The germline CDR1 and CDR2 sequences are SGHDT and YYEEEE. The CDR3 runs to 16 residues. The V segment lost 2 bases and the J segment 4 bases; nucleotides outside the gene matches: 7. The DNA for the CDR3 is TGTGCCAGCAGCTTACGACAGGGGGCGATAGCAGATACGCAGTATTTT. This translates into CASSLRQGAIADTQYF.

The chain uses TRBV5-4 and TRBJ2-3; the match to TRBD2 covers 7 bases. From germline, CDR1 is SGHNT and CDR2 YYREEE (reference sequence). The CDR3 is 17 residues long. J was trimmed by 1 base and V by 0 bases; bases with no gene match: 8. This CDR3 is CASSLGLALRGTDTQYF. In DNA, the CDR3 is TGTGCCAGCAGCTTGGGACTAGCCTTGAGAGGCACAGATACGCAGTATTTT.

Comments on this clone: Distinct nucleotide sequences in the sample also encode this CDR3. The chain employs TRBV11-3 and TRBJ2-3; D is possibly TRBD2 (7 bases). Trimming took off 2 bases at V and 0 bases at J, with 9 bases between the two ends. The CDR3 runs to 15 residues. Per the germline V gene, CDR1 is SGHNT and CDR2 is YENEEA. The CDR3 loop reads CASSLRGGSTDTQYF. DNA for the CDR3: TGTGCCAGCAGCTTAAGGGGGGGTAGCACAGATACGCAGTATTTT.

This rearrangement joins TRBV28 to TRBJ1-2, with 8 bases identical to TRBD1. The CDR3 runs 15 residues. Germline CDR1 is MDHEN and CDR2 is SYDVKM. V was pared by 3 bases and J by 4 bases, with 7 bases of the junction left unmatched. This CDR3 is CASSLTSGQVYGYTF. CDR3 nucleotide sequence: TGTGCCAGCAGTTTGACATCGGGACAGGTCTATGGCTACACCTTC.

The chain has TRBV6-5 and TRBJ1-6; unclear D gene. Trimming cost V 6 bases and J 9 bases, with 18 bases left between them. CDR1 and CDR2 from the germline V gene are MNHEY and SVGAGI. There are 15 residues in the CDR3. CDR3 sequence reads: CASSARGISGSPLHF. In DNA, the CDR3 is TGTGCCAGCAGCGCCCGAGGGATTTCGGGTTCACCCCTCCACTTT.

The rearrangement joins TRBV18 to TRBJ1-5; D gene uncertain. The CDR3 length is 14 residues. Germline V lookup: CDR1 KGHSH, CDR2 LQKENI. V dropped 6 bases and J dropped 2 bases, with 11 bases sitting between them. CDR3 loop: CASSREQGNQPQHF. CDR3 DNA sequence: TGTGCCAGCTCGCGGGAGCAGGGCAATCAGCCCCAGCATTTT.

The chain links TRBV9 to TRBJ1-6; the D is unclear. CDR1 and CDR2 (germline): SGDLS, YYNGEE. The ends were cut back, 4 bases at V and 5 bases at J, with 22 bases in the middle. This CDR3 region has 18 residues. CDR3 bases: TGTGCCAGCAGCCCCAGGACTGGAGGTCATGGGGATAATTCACCCCTCCACTTT. It encodes CASSPRTGGHGDNSPLHF.

This clone was recorded once. This rearrangement joins TRBV28 to TRBJ2-7, with D possibly matching TRBD2 (6 bases). From germline, CDR1 is MDHEN and CDR2 SYDVKM. Trimming removed 5 bases from V and 2 bases from J, with 13 bases in between. The CDR3 runs 14 residues. CDR3 coding DNA: TGTGCCAGCAGTAGACGCCGGGAGACCTACGAGCAGTACTTC. Its translation is CASSRRRETYEQYF.

V usage is TRBV7-2 and J usage is TRBJ2-5; 8 bases map to TRBD2. The length of the CDR3 is 15 residues. Unmatched junction bases numbered 8, after V lost 8 bases and J lost 0 bases. CDR1 and CDR2 (germline): SGHTA, FQGNSA. DNA of the CDR3: TGTGCCAGCCGTATCCGAGCGGGGGACCAAGAGACCCAGTACTTC. Translated: CASRIRAGDQETQYF.

The V gene is TRBV2, the J gene TRBJ1-2, with D uncertain. This CDR3 is 11 amino acids long. V was cut by 4 bases and J by 7 bases, with 7 bases left in between. Germline loops: CDR1 SNHLY, CDR2 FYNNEI. CDR3 region: CASSASGGYTF. CDR3 sequence (DNA): TGTGCCAGCAGTGCTTCGGGTGGCTACACCTTC.

The rearrangement links TRBV5-8 to TRBJ2-7; D is uncertain. V lost 1 base and J lost 5, with 10 bases in between. Germline V lookup: CDR1 SGHTS, CDR2 YDEGEE. CDR3 length: 13 amino acids. CDR3 in amino acids: CASSLTYRDEQYF. CDR3 nucleotides: TGTGCCAGCAGCTTGACTTACCGGGACGAGCAGTACTTC.